This T cell receptor (beta chain) stems from a study of blood T cells in healthy people across ages. Overall study context: About one barcoded TCR beta cDNA was captured per two T cells. Overall study results and limits: Estimates based on one million T cells were treated as lower bounds. Older age went with lower TCR beta diversity per million T cells, in a roughly linear way.

With a J-beta primer mix and a sample-barcoded 5' primer, a second PCR ran about 7 to 12 cycles. TCRdb passed the 5' RACE reads through MiXCR, listing each CDR3 protein once. Of around 1.5 million distinct CDR3 sequences in the sample, roughly a third were seen once. The CDR3 spans 16 residues. Germline CDR1 reads SGHRS; CDR2 reads YFSETQ. Worth noting for this clonotype: Its antigen is unidentified. Mismatch with germline at one junction end may stem from a read error.

This TCR came from a woman aged 25 to 39 in good health. The chain is built from TRBV5-1 and TRBJ2-5; 8 bases align to TRBD2. The specimen sequenced was blood. CDR3: CAGSLGSGGPGETQYF. The CDR3 region has the DNA TGCGCCGGCAGCTTGGGAAGCGGGGGCCCGGGAGAGACCCAGTACTTC.